Listed below are T cell receptor beta chains from one sample, sequenced in a study of T cells in localized non-small cell lung cancer. Only in-frame clones appear in the TCRdb table, and some are missing; sequencing was by immunoSEQ multiplex PCR. The sample includes 90,000 to 95,000 clones, just over 90% of them seen just once. The source was PBMCs, collected before any cancer treatment. The source of these receptors is a woman aged 40-70 years with stage II squamous cell lung carcinoma. Both conserved end residues are part of each CDR3. Fields, in order: J gene, V gene, clone size, D gene, CDR3 protein, CDR3 DNA. A D gene is named only where the DNA matches it firmly. Some rows mark clone size as missing; the rest say once, few, many or name a class of expanded clone.

TRBJ2-5,TRBV2,.,TRBD2,CASSEDSGRGETQYF,TGTGCCAGCAGTGAGGATAGCGGGAGGGGGGAGACCCAGTACTTC
TRBJ2-1,TRBV7-7,.,TRBD2,CASSFSLAGVAEQFF,TGTGCCAGCAGCTTTTCCCTAGCGGGAGTCGCTGAGCAGTTCTTC
TRBJ1-3,TRBV5-1,.,TRBD1,CASSPGTGGYRAGNTIYF,TGCGCCAGCAGCCCAGGGACAGGGGGCTATAGAGCTGGAAACACCATATATTTT
TRBJ1-6,TRBV4-2,once,.,CASSQAGRDNSPLHF,TGTGCCAGCAGCCAAGCAGGCAGGGATAATTCACCCCTCCACTTT
TRBJ1-1,TRBV7-9,.,.,CASSLTPEAFF,TGTGCCAGCAGCCTAACACCTGAAGCTTTCTTT
TRBJ2-3,TRBV30,.,TRBD2,CAWSPLAGLSDTQYF,TGTGCCTGGAGTCCACTAGCGGGACTCTCAGATACGCAGTATTTT
TRBJ2-2,TRBV5-1,.,TRBD1,CASSLTGAVDTGELFF,TGCGCCAGCAGCCTGACAGGGGCGGTCGACACCGGGGAGCTGTTTTTT
TRBJ1-4,TRBV14,few,.,CASSQDAGPGEKLFF,TGTGCCAGCAGCCAAGATGCAGGCCCGGGAGAAAAACTGTTTTTT
TRBJ2-1,TRBV28,.,TRBD2,CASSLTPLAGDSEQFF,TGTGCCAGCAGTTTAACCCCCTTAGCGGGAGACAGTGAGCAGTTCTTC
TRBJ1-1,TRBV11-2,.,TRBD1,CASSLTGSMNTEAFF,TGTGCCAGCAGCCTGACAGGGAGCATGAACACTGAAGCTTTCTTT
TRBJ1-2,TRBV30,.,.,CACGGYTF,TGTGCCTGCGGGGGCTACACCTTC
TRBJ2-3,TRBV5-6,once,.,CASSPPASTDTQYF,TGTGCCAGCAGCCCCCCGGCAAGCACAGATACGCAGTATTTT
TRBJ2-1,TRBV7-9,.,.,CASSRAADYNEQFF,TGTGCCAGCAGTCGGGCGGCTGACTACAATGAGCAGTTCTTC
TRBJ1-2,TRBV28,.,.,CASSFQGDYGYTF,TGTGCCAGCAGTTTTCAGGGTGACTATGGCTACACCTTC
TRBJ2-1,TRBV5-1,.,TRBD2,CASSFLLAGDSYNEQFF,TGCGCCAGCAGCTTTTTACTAGCGGGGGACTCCTACAATGAGCAGTTCTTC
TRBJ2-1,TRBV28,.,.,CASSLEVYNEQFF,TGTGCCAGCAGTTTGGAGGTCTACAATGAGCAGTTCTTC
TRBJ2-7,TRBV5-5,.,.,CASSLGTSTGFYEQYF,TGTGCCAGCAGCTTGGGAACTTCGACGGGGTTCTACGAGCAGTACTTC
TRBJ2-5,TRBV9,.,.,CASSFRQVGETQYF,TGTGCCAGCAGCTTCCGACAAGTGGGAGAGACCCAGTACTTC
TRBJ1-1,TRBV10-1,few,.,CASSPNQGKAFF,TGCGCCAGCAGTCCGAACCAGGGGAAAGCTTTCTTT
TRBJ1-2,TRBV6-5,.,TRBD1,CASSPGQAGGGYTF,TGTGCCAGCAGTCCAGGACAGGCCGGGGGGGGCTACACCTTC
TRBJ2-7,TRBV5-6,.,.,CASSSILGYEQYF,TGTGCCAGCAGCTCCATCCTAGGGTACGAGCAGTACTTC
TRBJ1-1,TRBV30,once,.,CACRPRAMNTEAFF,TGTGCCTGTCGTCCCCGGGCCATGAACACTGAAGCTTTCTTT
TRBJ1-5,TRBV15,.,TRBD1,CATSSFPWQGGQPQHF,TGTGCCACCAGCAGTTTCCCCTGGCAGGGGGGTCAGCCCCAGCATTTT
TRBJ2-3,TRBV11-2,.,TRBD2,CASTAGTRSIRGTDTQYF,TGTGCCAGCACCGCGGGGACTAGGTCCATCAGAGGCACAGATACGCAGTATTTT
TRBJ2-1,TRBV25-1,few,TRBD2,CASEDMGGYNEQFF,TGTGCCAGCGAAGATATGGGGGGGTACAATGAGCAGTTCTTC